These 14 T cell receptor beta chains came from one sample sequenced in a study of beta chain features in type 1 diabetes. Of the isolated RNA, all was reverse transcribed, and so the sequenced material was expressed TCRB transcripts. TCRdb's copy holds only in-frame clones and misses some; the assay was immunoSEQ multiplex PCR. This table has 970,000 or so clones, about 17% appearing once. The sequenced sample was naive CD4+ T cells from blood. These receptors were collected from a woman between 18 and 29 years old in good health.

CDR3 protein: CASSPPGGRAFF. In nucleotides, the CDR3 is TGTGCCAGCAGTCCCCCGGGGGGGAGGGCTTTCTTT. This rearrangement joins TRBV6-5 to TRBJ1-1, with a weak D call TRBD1 (5 bases). V lost 5 bases and J lost 11, with 15 bases in between. This CDR3 has 12 amino acids. CDR1 MNHEY and CDR2 SVGAGI come from the germline V gene.

A few counts support this clone. V is TRBV2 and J is TRBJ2-3, with D maybe TRBD1 (5 bases). This CDR3 has 12 amino acids. Trimming cost V 3 bases and J 4 bases, with 5 bases left between them. Per the germline V gene, CDR1 is SNHLY and CDR2 is FYNNEI. The CDR3, as DNA: TGTGCCAGCAGTGACAGGGCAGATACGCAGTATTTT. It codes for CASSDRADTQYF.

The V gene is TRBV7-2, the J gene TRBJ1-2; 7 bases align to TRBD1. CDR1 and CDR2 from the germline V gene are SGHTA and FQGNSA. CDR3 length: 14 residues. With 6 bases clipped from V and 8 bases from J, the junction kept 12 bases outside the gene matches. In nucleotides, the CDR3 is TGTGCCAGCAGAGAGGACAGGTTTATCGGCGGCTACACCTTC. Amino acids: CASREDRFIGGYTF.

This clone has a handful of counts. The genes are TRBV14 and TRBJ2-3, with TRBD2 identical over 10 bases. The trim removed 1 base at V and 6 bases at J, leaving 10 bases unmatched. The CDR3 contains 17 residues. Germline V lookup: CDR1 SGHDN, CDR2 FVKESK. The CDR3 sequence: CASSQGLAGDGRDTQYF. The CDR3 DNA reads TGTGCCAGCAGCCAAGGGCTAGCGGGAGACGGCAGGGATACGCAGTATTTT.

The V and J genes are TRBV7-8 and TRBJ2-7, with D uncertain. V was cut by 3 bases and J by 6 bases, with 18 bases left in between. The CDR3 contains 15 residues. Germline V CDR1 and CDR2: SGHVS, FQNEAQ. CDR3: CASSLDASMSREQYF. The DNA of the CDR3 is TGTGCCAGCAGCTTGGACGCTTCCATGAGTCGCGAGCAGTACTTC.

This clone has a handful of counts. V usage is TRBV5-1 and J usage is TRBJ2-2; 7 bases are shared with TRBD1. Trimming took 3 bases from V and 3 from J; bases not matched to a gene: 11. The CDR3 has 17 amino acids. Germline V gene sequence: CDR1 SGHRS, CDR2 YFSETQ. Written as DNA, the CDR3 is TGCGCCAGCAGCTCCATGAGGCAGGGGGTATACACCGGGGAGCTGTTTTTT. It translates to CASSSMRQGVYTGELFF.

This clone was seen a handful of times. V is TRBV7-9 and J is TRBJ1-1; D uncertain. V was cut by 5 bases and J by 1 base, with 11 bases left in between. The CDR3 has 14 amino acids. Germline V CDR1 and CDR2: SEHNR, FQNEAQ (reference sequence). The CDR3 DNA reads as TGTGCCAGCAGCACCAAACAGCGGAACACTGAAGCTTTCTTT. Encoded protein: CASSTKQRNTEAFF.

This clone was seen a few times. This chain links TRBV11-1 with TRBJ2-7; the match to TRBD1 covers 11 bases. V shed 4 bases and J 2 bases; nucleotides not matched to a gene: 4. CDR3 length equals 15 residues. In germline, CDR1 is SGHAT, CDR2 FQDESV (reference sequence). CDR3 sequence: CASSSRTGGPYEQYF. The CDR3 nucleotides read TGTGCCAGCAGCTCCAGGACAGGGGGCCCCTACGAGCAGTACTTC.

This clone was seen only a few times. The chain combines TRBV25-1 with TRBJ1-5; D remains ambiguous. Looked up from germline, CDR1 is MGHDK and CDR2 is SYGVNS. The CDR3 sequence is 15 residues long. Trimming pared 4 bases from V and 0 bases from J, leaving 10 bases between. CDR3 residues: CASSGSGISNQPQHF. The CDR3 nucleotides read TGTGCCAGCAGTGGGTCCGGGATTAGCAATCAGCCCCAGCATTTT.

A few counts support this clone. The genes are TRBV5-4 and TRBJ2-3, with D unresolved. This CDR3 is built from 13 residues. The V end was cut by 2 bases, the J end by 4 bases, with 8 bases between. Germline V gives CDR1 SGHNT, CDR2 YYREEE (reference sequence). DNA of the CDR3: TGTGCCAGCAGCTTAAACAACGCAGATACGCAGTATTTT. It is translated as CASSLNNADTQYF.

V is TRBV7-9 and J is TRBJ2-4; D perhaps matches TRBD1 (6 bases). Germline V gene sequence: CDR1 SEHNR, CDR2 FQNEAQ (reference sequence). Trimming pared 5 bases from V and 6 bases from J, leaving 20 bases between. The CDR3 is 16 residues long. The CDR3 spells CASSARTDYHGNIQYF. Here the CDR3 DNA reads TGTGCCAGCAGCGCTAGGACAGATTACCACGGAAACATTCAGTACTTC. Combining the CDR3 with reference TRBV7-9 and TRBJ2-4 gives the whole variable domain DTGVSQNPRHKITKRGQNVTFRCDPISEHNRLYWYRQTLGQGPEFLTYFQNEAQLEKSRLLSDRFSAERPKGSFSTLEIQRTEQGDSAMYLCASSARTDYHGNIQYFGAGTRLSVL.

Points on this clone: This specimen includes other DNA sequences encoding the same CDR3. Here the CDR3 reads CASSLRSTDTQYF. In nucleotides, the CDR3 is TGTGCCAGCAGCCTACGGTCCACAGATACGCAGTATTTT. The rearrangement joins TRBV14 to TRBJ2-3; D unclear. This CDR3 contains 13 residues. Germline-derived CDR1 and CDR2 are SGHDN and FVKESK. V shed 4 bases and J shed 2 bases, with 7 bases lying between them.

V and J are TRBV28 and TRBJ1-5, with D possibly TRBD1 on 6 matching bases. Germline V gene data show CDR1 as MDHEN and CDR2 as SYDVKM. The CDR3 has 15 residues. V lost 6 bases and J 4 bases, leaving 16 bases between the germline ends. CDR3 amino acids: CASRPQTTGNQPQHF. CDR3 bases: TGTGCCAGCAGGCCCCAAACAACAGGGAATCAGCCCCAGCATTTT.

This clone came up a few times. This chain uses TRBV2 with TRBJ1-2; TRBD1 aligns across 8 bases. In germline, CDR1 is SNHLY, CDR2 FYNNEI. This CDR3 has 13 amino acids. Trimming at V came to 8 bases and at J to 6 bases, leaving 8 bases not matched to a gene. The CDR3 bases are TGTGCCAGCCTTCCGACAGGGGCGCATGGCTACACCTTC. It codes for CASLPTGAHGYTF.